The clone carrying this T cell receptor (beta chain) was observed a handful of times. Its antigen remains unidentified. Healthy Caucasians made up all donors. This record belongs to a study of identical twins. A single record per CDR3 protein comes from TCRdb applying MiXCR to the 5' RACE reads. The sample consists of around 480,000 distinct CDR3 sequences, around an eighth of them appearing once. Germline loops: CDR1 MGHRA, CDR2 YSYEKL. Trimming took 0 bases from V and 5 from J; bases not matched to a gene: 18. The CDR3 extends over 19 amino acids. Study conclusions and caveats: Beta clonotypes that were abundant in cord blood contained fewer insertions, a pattern absent from memory repertoires.

The sample also formed part of further work on yellow fever vaccine responses in identical twins.

This TCR derives from a woman under 30 in good health. The sequenced sample consisted of CD4+ T cells sorted from blood. The chain employs TRBV4-1 and TRBJ2-5; TRBD2 matches 7 bases. The CDR3 bases are TGCGCCAGCAGCCAAGATAGTGCGGGGACTACTGTTGGAAGGGAGACCCAGTACTTC. Its protein is CASSQDSAGTTVGRETQYF.